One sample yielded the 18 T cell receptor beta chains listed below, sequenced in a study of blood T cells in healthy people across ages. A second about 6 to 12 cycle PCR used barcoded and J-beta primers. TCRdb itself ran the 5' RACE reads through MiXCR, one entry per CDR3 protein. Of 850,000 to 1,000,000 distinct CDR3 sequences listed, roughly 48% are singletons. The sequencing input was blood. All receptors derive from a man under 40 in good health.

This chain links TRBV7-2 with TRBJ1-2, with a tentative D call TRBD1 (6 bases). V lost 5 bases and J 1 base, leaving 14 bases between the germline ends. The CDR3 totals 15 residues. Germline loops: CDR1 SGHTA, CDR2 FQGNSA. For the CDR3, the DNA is TGTGCCAGCAGCCCAGGGGTAGGGGTTAACTATGGCTACACCTTC. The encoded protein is CASSPGVGVNYGYTF.

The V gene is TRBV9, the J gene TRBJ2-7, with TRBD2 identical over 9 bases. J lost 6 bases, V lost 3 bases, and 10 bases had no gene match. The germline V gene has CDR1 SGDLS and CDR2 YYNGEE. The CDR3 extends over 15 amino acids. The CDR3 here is CASSATSGPPGEQYF. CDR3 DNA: TGTGCCAGCAGCGCGACTAGCGGCCCCCCGGGCGAGCAGTACTTC. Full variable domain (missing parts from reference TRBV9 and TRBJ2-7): DSGVTQTPKHLITATGQRVTLRCSPRSGDLSVYWYQQSLDQGLQFLIQYYNGEERAKGNILERFSAQQFPDLHSELNLSSLELGDSALYFCASSATSGPPGEQYFGPGTRLTVT.

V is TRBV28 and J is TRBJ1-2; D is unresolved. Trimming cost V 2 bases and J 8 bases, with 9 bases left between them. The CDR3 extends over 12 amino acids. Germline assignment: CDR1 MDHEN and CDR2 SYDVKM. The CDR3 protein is CASSLGVWGYTF. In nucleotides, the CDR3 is TGTGCCAGCAGTTTAGGGGTTTGGGGCTACACCTTC.

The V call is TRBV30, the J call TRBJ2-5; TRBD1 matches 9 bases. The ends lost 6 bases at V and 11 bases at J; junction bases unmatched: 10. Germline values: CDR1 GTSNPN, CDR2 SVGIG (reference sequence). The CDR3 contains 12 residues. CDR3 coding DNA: TGTGCCTGTCAACAGGGGGCTAGTGAGCAGTACTTC. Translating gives CACQQGASEQYF. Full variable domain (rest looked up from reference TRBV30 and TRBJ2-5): SQTIHQWPATLVQPVGSPLSLECTVEGTSNPNLYWYRQAAGRGLQLLFYSVGIGQISSEVPQNLSASRPQDRQFILSSKKLLLSDSGFYLCACQQGASEQYFGPGTRLLVL.

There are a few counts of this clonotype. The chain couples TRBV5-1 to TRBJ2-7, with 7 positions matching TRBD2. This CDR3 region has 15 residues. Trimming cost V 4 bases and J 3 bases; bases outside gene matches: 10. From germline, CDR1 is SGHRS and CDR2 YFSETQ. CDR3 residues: CASSNAAGPIYEQYF. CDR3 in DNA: TGCGCCAGCAGCAACGCAGCGGGGCCGATCTACGAGCAGTACTTC.

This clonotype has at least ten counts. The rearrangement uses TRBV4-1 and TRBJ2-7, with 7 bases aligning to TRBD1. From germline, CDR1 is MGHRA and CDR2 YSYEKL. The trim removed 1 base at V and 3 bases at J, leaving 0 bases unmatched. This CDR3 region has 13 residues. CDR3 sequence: CASSQGDSYEQYF. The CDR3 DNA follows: TGCGCCAGCAGCCAAGGGGACAGCTACGAGCAGTACTTC.

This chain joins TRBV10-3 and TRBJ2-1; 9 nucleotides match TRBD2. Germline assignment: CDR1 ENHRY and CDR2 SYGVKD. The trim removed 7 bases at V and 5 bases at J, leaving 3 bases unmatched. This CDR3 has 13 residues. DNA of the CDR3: TGTGCCATCAACGGCGGGGGGGACAATGAGCAGTTCTTC. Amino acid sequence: CAINGGGDNEQFF.

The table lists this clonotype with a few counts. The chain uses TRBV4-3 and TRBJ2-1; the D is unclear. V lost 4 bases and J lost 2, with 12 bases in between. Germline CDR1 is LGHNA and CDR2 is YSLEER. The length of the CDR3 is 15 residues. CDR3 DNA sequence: TGCGCCAGCAGCCCTCAGAAAGGTGCCTACAATGAGCAGTTCTTC. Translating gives CASSPQKGAYNEQFF.

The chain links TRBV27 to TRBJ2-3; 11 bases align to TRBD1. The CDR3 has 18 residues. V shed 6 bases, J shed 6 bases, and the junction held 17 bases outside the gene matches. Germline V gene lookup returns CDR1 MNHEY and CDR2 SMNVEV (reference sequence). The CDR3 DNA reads TGTGCCAGCAGCACGCGCGGGGACAGGGGGTTACTAGCGGATACGCAGTATTTT. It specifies CASSTRGDRGLLADTQYF.

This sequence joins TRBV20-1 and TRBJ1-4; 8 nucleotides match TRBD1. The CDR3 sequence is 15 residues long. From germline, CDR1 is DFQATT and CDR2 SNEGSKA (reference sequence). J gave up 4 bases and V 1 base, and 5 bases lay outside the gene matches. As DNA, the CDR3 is TGCAGTGCTAGAGCCCCGGGACAGGTTAATGAAAAACTGTTTTTT. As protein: CSARAPGQVNEKLFF.

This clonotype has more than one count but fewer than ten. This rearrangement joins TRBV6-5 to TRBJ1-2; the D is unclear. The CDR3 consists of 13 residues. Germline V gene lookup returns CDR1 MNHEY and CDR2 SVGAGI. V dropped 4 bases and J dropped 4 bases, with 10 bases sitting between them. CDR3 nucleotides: TGTGCCAGCAGTTCCAGACGTAGCTATGGCTACACCTTC. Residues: CASSSRRSYGYTF.

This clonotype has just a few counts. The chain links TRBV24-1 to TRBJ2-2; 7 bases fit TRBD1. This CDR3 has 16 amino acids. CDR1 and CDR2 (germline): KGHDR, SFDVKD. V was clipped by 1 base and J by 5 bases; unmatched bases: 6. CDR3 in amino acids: CATSDLISRGTGELFF. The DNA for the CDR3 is TGTGCCACCAGTGATTTAATATCCAGGGGGACCGGGGAGCTGTTTTTT.

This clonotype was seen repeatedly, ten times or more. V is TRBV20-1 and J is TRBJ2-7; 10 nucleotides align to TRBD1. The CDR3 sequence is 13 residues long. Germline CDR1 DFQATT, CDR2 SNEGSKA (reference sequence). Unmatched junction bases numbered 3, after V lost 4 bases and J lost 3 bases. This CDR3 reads CSAKDRGNYEQYF. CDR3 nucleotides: TGCAGTGCTAAGGACAGGGGGAACTACGAGCAGTACTTC.

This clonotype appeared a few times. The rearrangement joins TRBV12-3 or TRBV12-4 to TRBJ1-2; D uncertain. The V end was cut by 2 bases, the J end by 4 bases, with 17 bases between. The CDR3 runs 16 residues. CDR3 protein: CASSLFDRAGSYGYTF. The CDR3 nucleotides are TGTGCCAGCAGTTTATTCGATCGCGCAGGTAGCTATGGCTACACCTTC.

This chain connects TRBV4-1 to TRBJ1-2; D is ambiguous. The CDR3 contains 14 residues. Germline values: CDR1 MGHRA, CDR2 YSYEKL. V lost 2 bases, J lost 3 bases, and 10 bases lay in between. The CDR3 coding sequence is TGCGCCAGCAGCCAATTCCAGGACGACTATGGCTACACCTTC. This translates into CASSQFQDDYGYTF.

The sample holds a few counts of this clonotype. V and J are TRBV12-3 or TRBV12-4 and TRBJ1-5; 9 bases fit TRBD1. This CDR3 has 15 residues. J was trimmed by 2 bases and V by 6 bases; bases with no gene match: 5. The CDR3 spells CASRADRGRNQPQHF. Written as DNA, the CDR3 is TGTGCCAGCAGAGCGGACAGGGGTCGCAATCAGCCCCAGCATTTT.

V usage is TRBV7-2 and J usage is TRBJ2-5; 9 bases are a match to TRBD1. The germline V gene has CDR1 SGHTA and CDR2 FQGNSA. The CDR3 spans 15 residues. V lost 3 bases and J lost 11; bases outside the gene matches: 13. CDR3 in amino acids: CASSFGQGISNEQYF. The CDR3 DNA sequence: TGTGCCAGCAGCTTCGGACAGGGGATTTCCAATGAGCAGTACTTC.

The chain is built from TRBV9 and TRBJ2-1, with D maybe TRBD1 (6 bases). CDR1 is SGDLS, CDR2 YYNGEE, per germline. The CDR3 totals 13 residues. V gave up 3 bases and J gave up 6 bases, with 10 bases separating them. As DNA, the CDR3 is TGTGCCAGCAGCGGGGACATACTCAATGAGCAGTTCTTC. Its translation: CASSGDILNEQFF.